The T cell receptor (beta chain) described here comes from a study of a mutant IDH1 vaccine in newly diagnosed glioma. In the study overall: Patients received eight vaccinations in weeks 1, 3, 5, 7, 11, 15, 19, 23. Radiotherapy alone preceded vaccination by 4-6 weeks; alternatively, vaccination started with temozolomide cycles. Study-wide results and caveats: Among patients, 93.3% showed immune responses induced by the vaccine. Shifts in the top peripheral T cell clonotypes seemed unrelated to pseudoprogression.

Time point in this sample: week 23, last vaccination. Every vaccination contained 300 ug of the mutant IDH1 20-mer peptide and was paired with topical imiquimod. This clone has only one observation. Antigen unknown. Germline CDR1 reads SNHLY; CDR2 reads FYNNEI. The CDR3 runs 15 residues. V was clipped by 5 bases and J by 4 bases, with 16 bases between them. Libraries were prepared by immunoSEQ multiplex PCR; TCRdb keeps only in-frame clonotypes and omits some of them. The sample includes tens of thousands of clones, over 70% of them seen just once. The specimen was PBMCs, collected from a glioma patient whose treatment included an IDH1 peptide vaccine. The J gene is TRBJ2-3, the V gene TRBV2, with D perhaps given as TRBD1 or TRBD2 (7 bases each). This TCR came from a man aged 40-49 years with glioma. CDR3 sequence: CASSQGGRMSDTQYF. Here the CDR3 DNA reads TGTGCCAGCAGTCAGGGGGGGCGCATGTCAGATACGCAGTATTTT.